This record looks at one T cell receptor beta chain sequence and its context. Which antigen it targets is not known. No base-level quality is on record; no much larger clone is a single base apart. This record belongs to a study of brain T cells in children with intractable seizures (dated by TCRdb to the early 2020s). With respect to the entire study: Resected brain tissue from more than 40 pediatric epilepsy surgery cases was first screened for immune gene transcripts using a NanoString immunology panel. Of the roughly 12 selected surgery cases, pre-surgery blood was also sequenced for eight, so four had brain tissue only. What the research found in general, with its limitations: Viral specificity was inferred only from CDR3 sequence similarity, and patients' HCMV serostatus was unknown. Because sequencing depth was different between pre-surgery and post-surgery blood, clones absent from the pre-surgery sample may reflect undersampling.

Per the publication, the time point label means: resected brain tissue, or blood drawn just prior to surgery. Surgery cases with the highest brain T cell transcript signatures were selected for TCR beta chain sequencing of brain tissue and, where available, blood. Before surgery, patients had received at least one anti-epileptic drug. The TCR-sequenced patients were children whose drug-resistant epilepsy was caused by tuberous sclerosis complex, focal cortical dysplasia, Rasmussen encephalitis or hemimegalencephaly. Blood samples were drawn just before the epilepsy surgery. Bulk genomic DNA was isolated from unsorted brain tissue and whole blood using the Monarch genomic DNA purification kit. TCR beta chain sequences were generated from genomic DNA using the immunoSEQ assay. The authors' analysis ran thus. CDR3 sequences that did not begin with the conserved framework cysteine at position 104 were removed manually. Clonality was calculated as one minus the normalized Shannon's Diversity Index, with values ranging from 0 (maximal diversity) to 1 (oligoclonal). Differences in the frequency of the same CDR3 between samples, such as brain versus blood, were assessed with chi-squared comparison-of-proportions tests. Public clonotypes were identified by searching immuneACCESS, and similarity to known antiviral clonotypes was assessed with the VDJdb browser. TCRdb took this table from immuneACCESS and kept in-frame rearrangements with V and J called. Such tables lack part of the clones; where checked against another copy, unresolved V genes explain under half of the gap, and the rest is unexplained. That table supplies the V and J calls and clone size; D and trimming were determined from the DNA. Recorded for this sample are 110,000 or so clones; approximately 94% of them occurred a single time. The ten largest clones capture around 4.1% of the sample.

V and J lose 7 bases and 0 bases, and a span of 11 bases separates them. From its cysteine to its phenylalanine, the CDR3 spans 14 amino acids. The sequence is cut down to CDR3 DNA, 42 bases in frame from base 1. CDR1 is given as LGHDT and CDR2 as YNNKEL, both from the germline V gene (reference sequence). Source: peripheral blood, taken at surgery. This sequence was found in a boy under two years old with hemimegalencephaly and intractable seizures. Recombination joined TRBV3-1 (or the pseudogene TRBV3-2) with TRBJ2-3, with a tentative D call of TRBD1 or TRBD2, each matching 6 bases. The DNA sequence is TGTGCCAGCACCCAGGGGAGGAGCACAGATACGCAGTATTTT. This codes for CASTQGRSTDTQYF.